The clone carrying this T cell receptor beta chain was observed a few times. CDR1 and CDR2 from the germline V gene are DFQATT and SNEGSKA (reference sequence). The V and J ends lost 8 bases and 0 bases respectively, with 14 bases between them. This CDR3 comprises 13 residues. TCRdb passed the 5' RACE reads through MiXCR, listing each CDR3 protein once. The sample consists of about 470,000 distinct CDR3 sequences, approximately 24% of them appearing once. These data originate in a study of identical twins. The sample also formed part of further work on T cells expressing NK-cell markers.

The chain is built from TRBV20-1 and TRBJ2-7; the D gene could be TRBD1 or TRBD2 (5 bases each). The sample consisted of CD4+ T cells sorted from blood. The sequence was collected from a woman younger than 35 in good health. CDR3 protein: CSPGTLSSYEQYF. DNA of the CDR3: TGCAGTCCCGGGACCCTCTCCTCCTACGAGCAGTACTTC.